This T cell receptor (beta chain) came from a study of shared clonotypes between healthy human individuals. Study-wide background: Each donor's CD4 naive and CD4 memory cells filled three plates apiece, CD8 naive two, and CD8 memory one.

TCRdb's table, derived via immunoSEQ multiplex PCR, lists solely in-frame clones and lacks some. The table shows over a million clones, with around 82% occurring only once. CDR3 size: 12 residues. V was pared by 6 bases and J by 3 bases, with 8 bases between. Germline values: CDR1 MDHEN, CDR2 SYDVKM. The sequence was collected from a man in his late teens or twenties in good health. Some clones in this sample may be carry-over from other donors' samples. V is TRBV28 and J is TRBJ1-1; D is uncertain. The sample was memory CD4+ T cells from PBMCs. Regarding subset: CD45RA-negative fraction. CDR3 coding DNA: TGTGCCAGCAGCTCCGTGTACACTGAAGCTTTCTTT. Protein sequence: CASSSVYTEAFF.